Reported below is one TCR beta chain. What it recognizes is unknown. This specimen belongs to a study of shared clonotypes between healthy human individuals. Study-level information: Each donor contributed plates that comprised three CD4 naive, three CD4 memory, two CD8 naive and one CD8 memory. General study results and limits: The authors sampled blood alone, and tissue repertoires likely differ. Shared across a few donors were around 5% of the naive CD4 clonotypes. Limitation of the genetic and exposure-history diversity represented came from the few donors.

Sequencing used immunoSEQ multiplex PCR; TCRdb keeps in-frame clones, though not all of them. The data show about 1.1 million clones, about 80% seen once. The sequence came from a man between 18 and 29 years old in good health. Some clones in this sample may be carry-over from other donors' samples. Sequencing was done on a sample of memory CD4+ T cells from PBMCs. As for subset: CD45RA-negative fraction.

The CDR3 DNA is TGTGCCACCTCTAGCTTTAGCGGACAAGAGACCCAGTACTTC. It codes for CATSSFSGQETQYF. The rearrangement links TRBV15 to TRBJ2-5; D perhaps matches TRBD2 (6 bases). This CDR3 is 14 amino acids long. Germline lookup yields CDR1 LNHNV and CDR2 YYDKDF (reference sequence). The V end was cut by 8 bases, the J end by 2 bases, with 15 bases between.